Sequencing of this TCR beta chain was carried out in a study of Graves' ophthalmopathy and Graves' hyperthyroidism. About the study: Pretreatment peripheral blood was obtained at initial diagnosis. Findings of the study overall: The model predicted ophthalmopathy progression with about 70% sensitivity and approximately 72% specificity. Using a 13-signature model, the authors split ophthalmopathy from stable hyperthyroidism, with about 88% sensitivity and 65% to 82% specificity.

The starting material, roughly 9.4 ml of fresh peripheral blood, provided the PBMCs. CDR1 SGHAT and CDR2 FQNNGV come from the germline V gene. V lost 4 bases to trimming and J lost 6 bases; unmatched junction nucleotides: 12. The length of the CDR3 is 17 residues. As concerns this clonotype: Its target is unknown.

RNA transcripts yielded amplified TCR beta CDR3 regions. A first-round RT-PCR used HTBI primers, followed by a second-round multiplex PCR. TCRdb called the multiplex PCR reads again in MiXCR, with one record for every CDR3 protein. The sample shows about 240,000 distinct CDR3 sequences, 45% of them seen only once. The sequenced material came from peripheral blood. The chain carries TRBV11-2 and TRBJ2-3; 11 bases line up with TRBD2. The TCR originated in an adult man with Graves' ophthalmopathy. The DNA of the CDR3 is TGTGCCAGCAGCTCAGTGACTAGCGGGGCTCGGAGGGATACGCAGTATTTT. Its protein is CASSSVTSGARRDTQYF. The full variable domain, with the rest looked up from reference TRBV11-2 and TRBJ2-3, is EAGVAQSPRYKIIEKRQSVAFWCNPISGHATLYWYQQILGQGPKLLIQFQNNGVVDDSQLPKDRFSAERLKGVDSTLKIQPAKLEDSAVYLCASSSVTSGARRDTQYFGPGTRLTVL.